The 10 T cell receptor beta chains below all came from one sample that was sequenced in a study of blood T cell repertoires in COVID-19. Here immunoSEQ multiplex PCR was the method, and the copy in TCRdb shows in-frame clones only, minus some. The sample gives about 180,000 clones, approximately 83% of which show up once; over 2.5% is in the top ten. The sample consisted of peripheral blood. All receptors come from a man aged 60 to 75 with acute or convalescent COVID-19.

The genes are TRBV27 and TRBJ1-2, with D perhaps matching TRBD1 (5 bases). V gave up 5 bases and J gave up 10 bases, with 14 bases separating them. Germline lookup yields CDR1 MNHEY and CDR2 SMNVEV (reference sequence). The CDR3 sequence is 12 residues long. The DNA for the CDR3 is TGTGCCAGCAGTCCTGAGGGAGGGACCTACACCTTC. Protein sequence: CASSPEGGTYTF.

This sequence joins TRBV4-1 and TRBJ2-1; perhaps TRBD2 as D (8 bases). The V end was cut by 1 base, the J end by 5 bases, with 30 bases between. The germline CDR1 and CDR2 sequences are MGHRA and YSYEKL. The CDR3 extends over 21 amino acids. In DNA form, the CDR3 reads TGCGCCAGCAGCCAAGGGGAGCACAGGGGATCCGGGAGCGGGAGCCACAATGAGCAGTTCTTC. Translating gives CASSQGEHRGSGSGSHNEQFF.

The rearrangement uses TRBV6-5 and TRBJ1-3; D is perhaps TRBD1 (6 bases). With 7 bases removed from V and 9 bases from J, the gap between germline ends came to 16 bases. This CDR3 is 13 amino acids long. Per germline, CDR1 MNHEY and CDR2 SVGAGI. The CDR3 loop reads CASIRQGLGTIYF. For the CDR3, the DNA is TGTGCCAGCATCCGGCAGGGGCTGGGCACCATATATTTT.

The V call is TRBV19, the J call TRBJ1-1, with TRBD1 matching over 8 bases. The CDR3 extends over 14 amino acids. Germline loops: CDR1 LNHDA, CDR2 SQIVND (reference sequence). Trimming at V came to 4 bases and at J to 5 bases, leaving 6 bases not matched to a gene. The CDR3 DNA sequence: TGTGCCAGTAGTACTCAGGGGGCTCGAACTGAAGCTTTCTTT. Encoded protein: CASSTQGARTEAFF.

This chain joins TRBV3-1 (or the pseudogene TRBV3-2) and TRBJ1-2; the D gene is possibly TRBD1 (5 bases). Germline V gene data show CDR1 as LGHDT and CDR2 as YNNKEL (reference sequence). Trimming removed 1 base at V and 5 bases at J, with 14 bases between. CDR3 length equals 15 residues. CDR3 in amino acids: CASSQGPGVVYGYTF. The CDR3 DNA sequence: TGTGCCAGCAGCCAAGGGCCGGGGGTGGTTTATGGCTACACCTTC.

This chain uses TRBV28 with TRBJ2-1; TRBD2 aligns across 15 bases. J gave up 8 bases and V 5 bases, and 1 base lay outside the gene matches. The CDR3 has 14 amino acids. Germline CDR1 MDHEN, CDR2 SYDVKM. CDR3: CASSGLAGGYEQFF. The CDR3 DNA reads TGTGCCAGCAGTGGACTAGCGGGAGGGTATGAGCAGTTCTTC.

The genes are TRBV6-1 and TRBJ1-3; D is unresolved. The CDR3 spans 14 residues. The germline V gene has CDR1 MNHNS and CDR2 SASEGT. V was trimmed by 7 bases and J by 0 bases, leaving 10 bases between them. The CDR3 spells CASKEGSSGNTIYF. CDR3 DNA sequence: TGTGCCAGCAAAGAAGGGAGCTCTGGAAACACCATATATTTT.

This chain connects TRBV12-3 or TRBV12-4 to TRBJ2-7, with a possible D match to TRBD2 (5 bases). The CDR3 covers 12 residues. V lost 2 bases, J lost 5 bases, and 7 bases lay in between. The CDR3 spells CASSLWENEQYF. Here the CDR3 DNA reads TGTGCCAGCAGTTTATGGGAGAACGAGCAGTACTTC.

The V call is TRBV19, the J call TRBJ2-7; TRBD2 is a possible D gene (5 bases). The CDR3 is 14 residues long. In germline, CDR1 is LNHDA, CDR2 SQIVND (reference sequence). Trimming pared 5 bases from V and 0 bases from J, leaving 11 bases between. The CDR3: CASSREQSSYEQYF. CDR3 bases: TGTGCCAGTAGTCGGGAACAGAGCTCCTACGAGCAGTACTTC. Supplemented by reference TRBV19 and TRBJ2-7, the full variable domain reads DGGITQSPKYLFRKEGQNVTLSCEQNLNHDAMYWYRQDPGQGLRLIYYSQIVNDFQKGDIAEGYSVSREKKESFPLTVTSAQKNPTAFYLCASSREQSSYEQYFGPGTRLTVT.

The CDR3 region has the DNA TGTGCCAGCAGCTCACCACGGACTAGCGGGAGTCATGAGCAGTTCTTC. Translation: CASSSPRTSGSHEQFF. The chain links TRBV7-8 to TRBJ2-1; 13 bases map to TRBD2. Germline assignment: CDR1 SGHVS and CDR2 FQNEAQ. The junction had 8 bases not matched to a gene; V was cut back by 4 bases and J by 8 bases. The length of the CDR3 is 16 residues.